The rows below give T cell receptor beta chains drawn from one sample of a study of CD4 T cells in relation to SARS-CoV-2 and coronaviruses. Data came from immunoSEQ multiplex PCR; TCRdb stores just in-frame clones and leaves some out. The data contain some 40,000 clones, approximately 81% of them singletons. Their specific antigens are unknown. Sequencing was carried out using naive CD4+ T cells from PBMCs, cultured in vitro. These receptors came from an adult with COVID-19. CDR3s include the opening cysteine and the closing phenylalanine or tryptophan. The D gene is left open where the match is weak. Expanded clones get a size class; other rows say once, few or many, or leave the size out.

>TRBV5-4|TRBD2|NA|TRBJ2-3
CASRPTSGRAFTDTQYF
TGTGCCAGCAGACCCACTAGCGGGAGGGCCTTTACAGATACGCAGTATTTT
>TRBV7-3|NA|NA|TRBJ1-1
CASSSQYDTEAFF
TGTGCCAGCAGCTCCCAATACGACACTGAAGCTTTCTTT
>TRBV28|NA|NA|TRBJ2-3
CASSLLGLQGTDTQYF
TGTGCCAGCAGTTTATTAGGACTACAAGGAACAGATACGCAGTATTTT
>TRBV6-5|NA|NA|TRBJ2-3
CASSYSGGGGTQYF
TGTGCCAGCAGTTACTCCGGGGGCGGGGGTACGCAGTATTTT
>TRBV4-1|NA|once|TRBJ2-2
CASSGGLMNTGELFF
TGCGCCAGCAGCGGCGGACTAATGAACACCGGGGAGCTGTTTTTT
>TRBV18|NA|NA|TRBJ1-4
CASSPLRLGTTNEKLFF
TGTGCCAGCTCACCTCTGCGGTTAGGGACAACTAATGAAAAACTGTTTTTT
>TRBV13|TRBD1|NA|TRBJ1-4
CASSLTTGGSSNEKLFF
TGTGCCAGCAGCTTAACCACAGGGGGCTCGTCTAATGAAAAACTGTTTTTT
>TRBV5-1|NA|once|TRBJ2-3
CASREEWGTDTQYF
TGCGCCAGCAGGGAGGAATGGGGGACAGATACGCAGTATTTT
>TRBV5-1|TRBD2|NA|TRBJ2-7
CASSPRLALAYEQYF
TGCGCCAGCAGCCCACGACTAGCCCTCGCCTACGAGCAGTACTTC
>TRBV10-3|NA|NA|TRBJ2-7
CATRGDDRAAYEQYF
TGTGCCACCCGCGGGGACGACCGGGCGGCCTACGAGCAGTACTTC
>TRBV6-6|NA|NA|TRBJ2-5
CASSKLGGQETQYF
TGTGCCAGCAGTAAACTAGGAGGCCAAGAGACCCAGTACTTC
>TRBV10-3|NA|NA|TRBJ2-6
CAISEPSGANVLTF
TGTGCCATCAGTGAACCTTCTGGGGCCAACGTCCTGACTTTC
>TRBV5-6|NA|NA|TRBJ2-2
CASSPTIANTGELFF
TGTGCCAGCAGCCCCACTATCGCGAACACCGGGGAGCTGTTTTTT
>TRBV7-8|NA|few|TRBJ1-6
CASSFGVDSPLHF
TGTGCCAGCAGCTTTGGGGTGGATTCACCCCTCCACTTT
>TRBV25-1|TRBD1|NA|TRBJ1-4
CASSDPRDSEKLFF
TGTGCCAGCAGTGATCCCAGGGACAGTGAAAAACTGTTTTTT
>TRBV29-1|NA|NA|TRBJ2-2
CSVELGELFF
TGCAGCGTTGAGCTAGGGGAGCTGTTTTTT
>TRBV20-1|NA|NA|TRBJ1-1
CSARDRTEAFF
TGCAGTGCTAGAGATCGTACTGAAGCTTTCTTT
>TRBV27|NA|once|TRBJ2-4
CASSLKSEIGIKNIQYF
TGTGCCAGCAGTTTAAAATCCGAGATAGGGATCAAAAACATTCAGTACTTC
>TRBV30|NA|NA|TRBJ2-3
CAWSQGRPTDTQYF
TGTGCCTGGAGTCAGGGCAGGCCCACAGATACGCAGTATTTT
>TRBV2|TRBD2|NA|TRBJ2-7
CASSGPGTSGISYEQYF
TGTGCCAGCAGTGGGCCCGGGACTAGCGGGATCTCCTACGAGCAGTACTTC
>TRBV5-6|NA|NA|TRBJ2-1
CASSPWWGVPYNEQFF
TGTGCCAGCAGCCCATGGTGGGGGGTCCCCTACAATGAGCAGTTCTTC
>TRBV5-1|TRBD1|NA|TRBJ2-3
CASSPVQGITDTQYF
TGCGCCAGCAGCCCTGTACAGGGGATAACAGATACGCAGTATTTT
>TRBV28|NA|NA|TRBJ1-4
CASSLGWELFF
TGTGCCAGCAGTTTGGGCTGGGAACTGTTTTTT
>TRBV18|NA|NA|TRBJ2-3
CASSQSTTDTQYF
TGTGCCAGCTCCCAAAGTACCACAGATACGCAGTATTTT
>TRBV27|NA|NA|TRBJ2-3
CASRKQSTDTQYF
TGTGCCAGCAGAAAACAAAGCACAGATACGCAGTATTTT
>TRBV7-2|NA|NA|TRBJ2-1
CASSLAGPTGNEQFF
TGTGCCAGCAGCTTAGCGGGCCCCACGGGGAATGAGCAGTTCTTC
>TRBV28|NA|NA|TRBJ2-1
CASSLPGSSYNEQFF
TGTGCCAGCAGTTTACCGGGGAGCTCCTACAATGAGCAGTTCTTC
>TRBV5-4|NA|NA|TRBJ2-7
CASSLGREREQYF
TGTGCCAGCAGCTTGGGACGGGAGCGTGAGCAGTACTTC
>TRBV7-8|TRBD1|NA|TRBJ2-7
CASSLDRGYEQYF
TGTGCCAGCAGCCTCGACAGGGGCTACGAGCAGTACTTC
>TRBV19|TRBD1|NA|TRBJ2-6
CASSSGRDRGYGANVLTF
TGTGCCAGTAGTAGTGGCCGGGACAGGGGTTATGGGGCCAACGTCCTGACTTTC
>TRBV18|NA|NA|TRBJ2-5
CASSPLLQETQYF
TGTGCCAGCTCACCACTCCTACAAGAGACCCAGTACTTC
>TRBV6-6|TRBD2|few|TRBJ2-2
CASIQAGVRTGELFF
TGTGCCAGCATTCAAGCGGGAGTTAGGACCGGGGAGCTGTTTTTT
>TRBV6-4|TRBD2|NA|TRBJ2-1
CASSEIAGGYNEQFF
TGTGCCAGCAGTGAAATAGCGGGAGGGTACAATGAGCAGTTCTTC
>TRBV30|NA|NA|TRBJ2-3
CAWSDDHTQYF
TGTGCCTGGAGTGACGACCATACGCAGTATTTT
>TRBV3-1/TRBV3-2|TRBD2|NA|TRBJ2-2
CASSPGLVNTGELFF
TGTGCCAGCAGTCCAGGACTAGTTAACACCGGGGAGCTGTTTTTT
>TRBV7-8|NA|NA|TRBJ1-4
CASSPTRLGAEKLFF
TGTGCCAGCAGCCCCACGAGATTAGGGGCTGAAAAACTGTTTTTT
>TRBV6-6|NA|NA|TRBJ2-7
CASSYLGDEQYF
TGTGCCAGCAGTTACTTGGGGGACGAGCAGTACTTC
>TRBV4-1|TRBD1|NA|TRBJ1-5
CASSPGTGYSNQPQHF
TGCGCCAGCAGCCCAGGGACAGGTTATAGCAATCAGCCCCAGCATTTT
>TRBV7-9|NA|NA|TRBJ2-6
CASSAPAFSSSGANVLTF
TGTGCCAGCAGCGCCCCGGCTTTCTCAAGCTCTGGGGCCAACGTCCTGACTTTC
>TRBV18|TRBD2|NA|TRBJ2-1
CASSPGLGLAGADEQFF
TGTGCCAGCTCCCCTGGACTGGGACTAGCGGGAGCCGATGAGCAGTTCTTC
>TRBV27|TRBD2|once|TRBJ2-1
CASSPGLAANEQFF
TGTGCCAGCAGTCCGGGACTAGCCGCGAATGAGCAGTTCTTC
>TRBV19|NA|NA|TRBJ1-2
CASTKRGPLEGINYGYTF
TGTGCCAGTACCAAACGGGGGCCTCTGGAAGGCATTAACTATGGCTACACCTTC
>TRBV27|NA|NA|TRBJ1-4
CASSRLGVGGPATNEKLFF
TGTGCCAGCAGCCGATTAGGGGTGGGGGGGCCCGCAACTAATGAAAAACTGTTTTTT
>TRBV9|NA|NA|TRBJ2-5
CASSVGFQETQYF
TGTGCCAGCAGCGTAGGATTCCAAGAGACCCAGTACTTC